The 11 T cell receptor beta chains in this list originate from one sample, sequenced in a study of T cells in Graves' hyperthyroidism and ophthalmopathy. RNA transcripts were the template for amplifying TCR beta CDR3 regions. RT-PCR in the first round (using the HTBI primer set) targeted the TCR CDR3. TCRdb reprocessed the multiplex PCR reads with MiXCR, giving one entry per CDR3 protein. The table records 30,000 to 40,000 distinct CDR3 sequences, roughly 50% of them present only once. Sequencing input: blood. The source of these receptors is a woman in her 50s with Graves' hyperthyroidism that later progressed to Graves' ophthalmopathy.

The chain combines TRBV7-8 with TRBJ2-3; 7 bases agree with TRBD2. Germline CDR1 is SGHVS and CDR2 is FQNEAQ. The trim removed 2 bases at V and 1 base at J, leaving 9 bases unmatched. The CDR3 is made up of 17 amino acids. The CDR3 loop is CASSLSTSGMGTDTQYF. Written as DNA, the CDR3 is TGTGCCAGCAGCTTATCTACGAGCGGGATGGGCACAGATACGCAGTATTTT.

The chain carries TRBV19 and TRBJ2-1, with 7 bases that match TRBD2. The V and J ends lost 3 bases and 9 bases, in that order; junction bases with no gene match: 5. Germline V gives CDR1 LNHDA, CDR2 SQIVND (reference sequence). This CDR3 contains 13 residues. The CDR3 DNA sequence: TGTGCCAGTAGTATGGCGGGCGGGAGTGAGCAGTTCTTC. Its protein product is CASSMAGGSEQFF.

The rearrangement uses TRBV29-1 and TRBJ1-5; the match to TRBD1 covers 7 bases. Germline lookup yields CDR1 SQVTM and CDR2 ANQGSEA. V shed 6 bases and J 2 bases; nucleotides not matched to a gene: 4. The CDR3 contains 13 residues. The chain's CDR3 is CSVITGGNQPQHF. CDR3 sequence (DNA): TGCAGCGTAATCACAGGGGGCAATCAGCCCCAGCATTTT.

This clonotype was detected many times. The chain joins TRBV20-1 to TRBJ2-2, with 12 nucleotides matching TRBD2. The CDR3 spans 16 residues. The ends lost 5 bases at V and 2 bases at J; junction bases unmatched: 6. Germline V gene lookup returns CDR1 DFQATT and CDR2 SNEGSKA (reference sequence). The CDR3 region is CSAAGLAGSNTGELFF. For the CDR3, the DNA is TGCAGTGCTGCTGGACTAGCGGGGAGTAACACCGGGGAGCTGTTTTTT.

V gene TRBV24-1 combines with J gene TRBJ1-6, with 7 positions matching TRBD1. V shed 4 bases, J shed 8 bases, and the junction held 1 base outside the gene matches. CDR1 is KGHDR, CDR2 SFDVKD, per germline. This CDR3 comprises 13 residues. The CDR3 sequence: CATSETGDSPLHF. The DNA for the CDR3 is TGTGCCACCAGTGAAACAGGGGATTCACCCCTCCACTTT.

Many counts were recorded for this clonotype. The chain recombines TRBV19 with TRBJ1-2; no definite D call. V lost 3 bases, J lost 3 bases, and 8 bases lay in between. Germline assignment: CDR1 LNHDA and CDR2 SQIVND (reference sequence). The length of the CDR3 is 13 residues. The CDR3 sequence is CASSITQDYGYTF. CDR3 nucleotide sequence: TGTGCCAGTAGTATCACTCAGGACTATGGCTACACCTTC.

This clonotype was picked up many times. The CDR3: CASSPPSGRGDNEQFF. The CDR3 nucleotides are TGCGCCAGCAGCCCGCCTAGCGGGAGGGGAGACAATGAGCAGTTCTTC. V is TRBV4-1 and J is TRBJ2-1; 12 bases align to TRBD2. With 4 bases clipped from V and 5 bases from J, the junction kept 6 bases outside the gene matches. Germline lookup yields CDR1 MGHRA and CDR2 YSYEKL. This CDR3 has 16 residues.

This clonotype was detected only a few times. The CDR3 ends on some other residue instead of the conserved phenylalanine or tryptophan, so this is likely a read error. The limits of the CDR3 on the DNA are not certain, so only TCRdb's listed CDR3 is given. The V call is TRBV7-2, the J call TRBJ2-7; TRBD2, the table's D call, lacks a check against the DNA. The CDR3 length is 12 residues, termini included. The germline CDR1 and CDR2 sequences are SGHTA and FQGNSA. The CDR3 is CASSLAWAGQTC.

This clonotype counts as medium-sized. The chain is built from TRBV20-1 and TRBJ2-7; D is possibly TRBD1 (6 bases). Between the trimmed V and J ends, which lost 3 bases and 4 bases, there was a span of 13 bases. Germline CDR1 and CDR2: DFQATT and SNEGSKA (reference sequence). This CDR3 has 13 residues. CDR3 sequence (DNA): TGCAGTGCTAGTAAGGACAGAGGTTACGAGCAGTACTTC. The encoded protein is CSASKDRGYEQYF.

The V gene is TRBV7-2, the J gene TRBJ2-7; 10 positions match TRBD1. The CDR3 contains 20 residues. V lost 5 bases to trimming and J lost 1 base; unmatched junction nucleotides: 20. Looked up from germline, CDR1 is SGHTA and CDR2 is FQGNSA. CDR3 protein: CASSRGQGVIQREHSYEQYF. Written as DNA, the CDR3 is TGTGCCAGCAGCCGCGGACAGGGGGTGATTCAACGGGAACATTCCTACGAGCAGTACTTC.

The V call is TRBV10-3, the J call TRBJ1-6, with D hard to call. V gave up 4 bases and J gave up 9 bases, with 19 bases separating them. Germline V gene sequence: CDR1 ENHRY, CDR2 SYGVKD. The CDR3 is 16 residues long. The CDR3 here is CAISGPTGRSFSPLHF. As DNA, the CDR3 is TGTGCCATCAGTGGCCCGACGGGGAGGAGCTTTTCACCCCTCCACTTT.